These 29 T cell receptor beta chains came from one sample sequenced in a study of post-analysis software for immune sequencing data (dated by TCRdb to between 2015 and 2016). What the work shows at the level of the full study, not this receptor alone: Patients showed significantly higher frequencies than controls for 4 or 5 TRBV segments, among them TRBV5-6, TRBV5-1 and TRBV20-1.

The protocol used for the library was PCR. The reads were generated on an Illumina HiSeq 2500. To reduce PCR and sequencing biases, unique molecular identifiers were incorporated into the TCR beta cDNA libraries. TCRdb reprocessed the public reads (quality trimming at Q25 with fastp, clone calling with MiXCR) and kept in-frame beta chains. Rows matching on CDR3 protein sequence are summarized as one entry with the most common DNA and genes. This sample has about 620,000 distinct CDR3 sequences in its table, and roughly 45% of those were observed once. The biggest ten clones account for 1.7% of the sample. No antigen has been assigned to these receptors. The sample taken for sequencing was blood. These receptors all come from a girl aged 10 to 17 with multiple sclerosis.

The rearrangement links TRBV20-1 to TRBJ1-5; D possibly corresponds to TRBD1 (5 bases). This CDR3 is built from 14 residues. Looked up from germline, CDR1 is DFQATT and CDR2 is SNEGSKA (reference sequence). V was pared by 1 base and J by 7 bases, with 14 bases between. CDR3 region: CSARAGQGGQPQHF. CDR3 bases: TGCAGTGCTAGAGCCGGGCAGGGCGGGCAGCCCCAGCATTTT.

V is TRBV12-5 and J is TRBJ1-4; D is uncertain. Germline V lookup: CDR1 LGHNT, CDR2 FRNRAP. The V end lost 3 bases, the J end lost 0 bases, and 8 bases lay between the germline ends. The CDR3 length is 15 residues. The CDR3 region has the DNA TGTGCTAGTGGTTTAGGCATCGCAACTAATGAAAAACTGTTTTTT. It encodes CASGLGIATNEKLFF.

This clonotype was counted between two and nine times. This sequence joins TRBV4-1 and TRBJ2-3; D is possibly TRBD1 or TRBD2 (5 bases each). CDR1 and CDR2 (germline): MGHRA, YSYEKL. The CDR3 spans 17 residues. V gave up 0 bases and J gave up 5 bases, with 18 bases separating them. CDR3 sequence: CASSQDPAGLRGDTQYF. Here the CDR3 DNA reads TGCGCCAGCAGCCAAGACCCCGCGGGCCTGAGGGGAGATACGCAGTATTTT.

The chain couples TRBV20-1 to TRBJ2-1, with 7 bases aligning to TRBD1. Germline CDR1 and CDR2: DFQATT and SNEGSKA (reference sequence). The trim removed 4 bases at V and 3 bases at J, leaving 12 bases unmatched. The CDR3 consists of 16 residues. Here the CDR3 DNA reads TGCAGTGCTAAGCCCTTGGGGACAGACTACTACAATGAGCAGTTCTTC. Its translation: CSAKPLGTDYYNEQFF.

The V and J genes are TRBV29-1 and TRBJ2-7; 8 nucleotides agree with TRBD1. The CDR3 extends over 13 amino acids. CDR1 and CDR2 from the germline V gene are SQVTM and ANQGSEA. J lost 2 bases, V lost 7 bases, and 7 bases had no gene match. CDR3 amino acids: CSATGGKTYEQYF. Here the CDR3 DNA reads TGCAGCGCCACAGGGGGTAAGACCTACGAGCAGTACTTC.

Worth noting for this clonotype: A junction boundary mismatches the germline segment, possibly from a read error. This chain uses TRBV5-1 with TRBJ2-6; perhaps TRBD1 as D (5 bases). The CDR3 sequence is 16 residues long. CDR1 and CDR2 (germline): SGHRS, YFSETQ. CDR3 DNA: TGCGCCAGCAGCCCCACAGGAAGCTCTGGGGCCAACGTCCTGACTTTT. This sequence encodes CASSPTGSSGANVLTF.

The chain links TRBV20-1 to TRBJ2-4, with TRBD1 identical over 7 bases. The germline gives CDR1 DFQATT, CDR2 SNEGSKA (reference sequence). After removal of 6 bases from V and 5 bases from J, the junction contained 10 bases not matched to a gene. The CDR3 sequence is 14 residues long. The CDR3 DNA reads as TGCAGTGCACCTGGGACAGCCAGCGAAAACATTCAGTACTTC. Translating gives CSAPGTASENIQYF.

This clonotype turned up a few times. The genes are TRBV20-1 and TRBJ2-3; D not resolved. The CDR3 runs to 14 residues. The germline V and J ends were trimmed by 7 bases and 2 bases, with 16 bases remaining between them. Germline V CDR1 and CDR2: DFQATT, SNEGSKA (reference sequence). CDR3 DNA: TGCAGTGGACTTAGGAACCCTCACACAGATACGCAGTATTTT. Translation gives CSGLRNPHTDTQYF.

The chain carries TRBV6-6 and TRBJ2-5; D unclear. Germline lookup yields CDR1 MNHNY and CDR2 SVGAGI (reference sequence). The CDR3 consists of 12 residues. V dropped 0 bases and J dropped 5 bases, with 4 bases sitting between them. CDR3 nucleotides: TGTGCCAGCAGTTACTCGCACGAGACCCAGTACTTC. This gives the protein CASSYSHETQYF.

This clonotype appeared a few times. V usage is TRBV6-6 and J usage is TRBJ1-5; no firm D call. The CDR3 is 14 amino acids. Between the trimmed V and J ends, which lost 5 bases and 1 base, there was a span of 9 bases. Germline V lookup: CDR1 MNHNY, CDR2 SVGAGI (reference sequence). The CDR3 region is CASSTTDSNQPQHF. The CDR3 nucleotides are TGTGCCAGCAGTACGACCGACAGCAATCAGCCCCAGCATTTT.

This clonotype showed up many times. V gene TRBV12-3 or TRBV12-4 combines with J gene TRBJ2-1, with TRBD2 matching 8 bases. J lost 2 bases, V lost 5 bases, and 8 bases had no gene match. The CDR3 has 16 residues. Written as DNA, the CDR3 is TGTGCCAGCAGTGCCCTTACTAGCGGCCCCTACAATGAGCAGTTCTTC. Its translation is CASSALTSGPYNEQFF.

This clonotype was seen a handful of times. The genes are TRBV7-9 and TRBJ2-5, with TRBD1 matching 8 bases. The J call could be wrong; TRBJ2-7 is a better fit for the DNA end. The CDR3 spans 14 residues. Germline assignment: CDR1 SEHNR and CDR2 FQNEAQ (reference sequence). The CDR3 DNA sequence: TGTGCCAGCAGCCCCCCCGACAGGGGTTACGAGCAGTACTTC. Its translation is CASSPPDRGYEQYF.

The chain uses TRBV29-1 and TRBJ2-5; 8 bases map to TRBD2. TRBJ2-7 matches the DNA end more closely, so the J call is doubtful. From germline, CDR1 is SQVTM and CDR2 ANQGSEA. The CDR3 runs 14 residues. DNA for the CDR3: TGCAGCGTCGGGGCAGCGGGAGCTAGATACGAGCAGTACTTC. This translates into CSVGAAGARYEQYF.

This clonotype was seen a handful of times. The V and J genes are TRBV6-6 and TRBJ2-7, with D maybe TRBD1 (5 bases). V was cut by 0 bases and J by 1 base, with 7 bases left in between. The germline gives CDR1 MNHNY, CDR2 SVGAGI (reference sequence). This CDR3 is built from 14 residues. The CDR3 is CASSYSRGSYEQYF. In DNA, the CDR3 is TGTGCCAGCAGTTACTCAAGGGGATCCTACGAGCAGTACTTC.

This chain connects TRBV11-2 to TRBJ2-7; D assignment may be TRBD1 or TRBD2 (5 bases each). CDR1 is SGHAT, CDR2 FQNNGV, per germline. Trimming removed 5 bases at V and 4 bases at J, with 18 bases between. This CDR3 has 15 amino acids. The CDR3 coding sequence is TGTGCCAGCAGCCTCCGGTTGACGGGACGTTACGAGCAGTACTTC. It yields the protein CASSLRLTGRYEQYF. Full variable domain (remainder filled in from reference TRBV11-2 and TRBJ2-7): EAGVAQSPRYKIIEKRQSVAFWCNPISGHATLYWYQQILGQGPKLLIQFQNNGVVDDSQLPKDRFSAERLKGVDSTLKIQPAKLEDSAVYLCASSLRLTGRYEQYFGPGTRLTVT.

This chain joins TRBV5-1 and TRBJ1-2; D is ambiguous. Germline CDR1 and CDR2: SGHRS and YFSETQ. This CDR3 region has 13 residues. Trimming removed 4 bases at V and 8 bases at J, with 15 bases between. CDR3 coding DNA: TGCGCCAGCAGCCCGTATATGGATATAGGCTACACCTTC. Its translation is CASSPYMDIGYTF.

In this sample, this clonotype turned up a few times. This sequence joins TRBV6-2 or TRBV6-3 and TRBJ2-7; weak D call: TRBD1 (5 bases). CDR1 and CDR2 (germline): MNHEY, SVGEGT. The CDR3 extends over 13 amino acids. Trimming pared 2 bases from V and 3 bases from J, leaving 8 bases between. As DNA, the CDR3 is TGTGCCAGCAGTTACGCAGGGAACTACGAGCAGTACTTC. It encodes CASSYAGNYEQYF.

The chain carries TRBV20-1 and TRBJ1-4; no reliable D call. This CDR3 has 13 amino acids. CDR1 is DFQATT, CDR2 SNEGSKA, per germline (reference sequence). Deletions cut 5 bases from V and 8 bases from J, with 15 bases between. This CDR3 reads CSAGPSGTEKLFF. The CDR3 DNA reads TGCAGTGCTGGCCCGTCCGGCACGGAAAAACTGTTTTTT.

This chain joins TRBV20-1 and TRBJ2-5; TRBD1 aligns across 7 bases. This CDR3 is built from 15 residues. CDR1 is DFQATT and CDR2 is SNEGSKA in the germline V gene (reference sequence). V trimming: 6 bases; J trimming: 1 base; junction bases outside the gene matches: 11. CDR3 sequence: CSAKVGTDLQETQYF. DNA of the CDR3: TGCAGTGCCAAAGTCGGGACAGACCTCCAAGAGACCCAGTACTTC.

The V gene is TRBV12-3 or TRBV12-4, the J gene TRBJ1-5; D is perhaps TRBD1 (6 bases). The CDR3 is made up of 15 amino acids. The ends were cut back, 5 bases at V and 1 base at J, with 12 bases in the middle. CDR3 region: CASSQGISSNQPQHF. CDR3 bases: TGTGCCAGCAGTCAGGGGATATCAAGCAATCAGCCCCAGCATTTT.

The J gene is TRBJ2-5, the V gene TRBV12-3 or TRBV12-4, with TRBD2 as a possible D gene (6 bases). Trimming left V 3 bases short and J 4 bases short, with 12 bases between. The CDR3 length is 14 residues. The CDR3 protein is CASSFLGEVETQYF. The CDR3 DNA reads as TGTGCCAGCAGTTTTTTAGGGGAGGTAGAGACCCAGTACTTC.

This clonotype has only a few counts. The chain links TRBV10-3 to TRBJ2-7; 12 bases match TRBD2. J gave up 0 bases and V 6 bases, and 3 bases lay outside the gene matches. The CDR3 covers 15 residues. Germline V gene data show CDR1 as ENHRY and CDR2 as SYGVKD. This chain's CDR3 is CAIRPGLAGSYEQYF. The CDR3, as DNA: TGTGCCATCAGACCGGGACTAGCGGGCTCCTACGAGCAGTACTTC.

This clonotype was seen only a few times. The CDR3: CAWSETGEETQYF. CDR3 DNA sequence: TGTGCCTGGAGTGAGACAGGGGAGGAGACCCAGTACTTC. The V call is TRBV30, the J call TRBJ2-5; TRBD1 matches 8 bases. CDR1 GTSNPN and CDR2 SVGIG come from the germline V gene (reference sequence). J gave up 5 bases and V 1 base, and 3 bases lay outside the gene matches. The CDR3 has 13 residues.

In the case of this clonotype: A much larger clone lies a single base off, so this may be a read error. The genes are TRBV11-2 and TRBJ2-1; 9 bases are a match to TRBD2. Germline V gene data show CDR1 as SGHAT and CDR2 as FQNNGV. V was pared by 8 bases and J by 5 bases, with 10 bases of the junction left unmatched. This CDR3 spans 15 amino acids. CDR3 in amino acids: CASGELAGLDNEQFF. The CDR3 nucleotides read TGTGCCAGCGGGGAGCTAGCGGGACTAGACAATGAGCAGTTCTTC. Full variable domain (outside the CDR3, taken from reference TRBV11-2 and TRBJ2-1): EAGVAQSPRYKIIEKRQSVAFWCNPISGHATLYWYQQILGQGPKLLIQFQNNGVVDDSQLPKDRFSAERLKGVDSTLKIQPAKLEDSAVYLCASGELAGLDNEQFFGPGTRLTVL.

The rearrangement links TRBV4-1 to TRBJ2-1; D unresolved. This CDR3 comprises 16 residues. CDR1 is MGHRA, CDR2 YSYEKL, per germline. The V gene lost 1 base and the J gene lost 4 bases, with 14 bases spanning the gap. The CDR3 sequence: CASSQATASPYNEQFF. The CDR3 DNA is TGCGCCAGCAGCCAAGCAACAGCCTCCCCTTACAATGAGCAGTTCTTC.

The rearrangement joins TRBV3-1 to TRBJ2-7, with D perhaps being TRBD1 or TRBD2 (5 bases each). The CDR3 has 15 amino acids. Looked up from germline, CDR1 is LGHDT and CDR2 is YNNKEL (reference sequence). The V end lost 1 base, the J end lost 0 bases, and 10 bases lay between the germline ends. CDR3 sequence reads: CASSQGVGGSYEQYF. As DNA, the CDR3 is TGTGCCAGCAGCCAAGGTGTTGGGGGCTCCTACGAGCAGTACTTC.

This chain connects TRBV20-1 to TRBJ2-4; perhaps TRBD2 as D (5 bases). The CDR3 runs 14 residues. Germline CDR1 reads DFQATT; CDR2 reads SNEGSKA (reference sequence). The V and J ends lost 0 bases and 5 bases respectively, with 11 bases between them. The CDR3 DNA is TGCAGTGCTAGAGATCGAGGGTCCCAAAACATTCAGTACTTC. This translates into CSARDRGSQNIQYF.

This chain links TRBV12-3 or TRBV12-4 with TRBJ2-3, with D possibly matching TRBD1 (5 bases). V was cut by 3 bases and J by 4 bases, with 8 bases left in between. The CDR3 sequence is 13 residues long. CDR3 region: CASSFDSADTQYF. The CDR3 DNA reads TGTGCCAGCAGTTTCGACAGCGCAGATACGCAGTATTTT.

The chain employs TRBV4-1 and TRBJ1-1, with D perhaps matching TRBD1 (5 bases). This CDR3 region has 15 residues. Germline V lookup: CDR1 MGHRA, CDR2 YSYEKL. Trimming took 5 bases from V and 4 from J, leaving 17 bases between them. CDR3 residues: CASSFTTGLTTEAFF. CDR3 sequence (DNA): TGCGCCAGCAGCTTTACAACAGGTTTGACCACTGAAGCTTTCTTT.